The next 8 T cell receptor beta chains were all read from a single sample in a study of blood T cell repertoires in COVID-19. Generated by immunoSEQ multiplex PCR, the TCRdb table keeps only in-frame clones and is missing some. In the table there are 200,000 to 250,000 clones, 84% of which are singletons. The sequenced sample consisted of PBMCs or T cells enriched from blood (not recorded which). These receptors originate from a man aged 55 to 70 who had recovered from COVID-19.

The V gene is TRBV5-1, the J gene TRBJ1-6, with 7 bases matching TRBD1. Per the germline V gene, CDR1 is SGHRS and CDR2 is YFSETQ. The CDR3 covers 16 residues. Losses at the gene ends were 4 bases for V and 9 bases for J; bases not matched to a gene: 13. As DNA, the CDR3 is TGCGCCAGCAGCCGAACAGCCGACAGGGATGCTTCACCCCTCCACTTT. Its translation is CASSRTADRDASPLHF.

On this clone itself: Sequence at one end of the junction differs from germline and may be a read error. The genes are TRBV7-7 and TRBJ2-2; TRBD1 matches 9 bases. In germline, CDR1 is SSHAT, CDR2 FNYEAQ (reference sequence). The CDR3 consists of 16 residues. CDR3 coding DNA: TGTGCTAGCAGCTTGAGGACAGGGGCGAACACCGGGGAGCTGTTTTTT. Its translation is CASSLRTGANTGELFF. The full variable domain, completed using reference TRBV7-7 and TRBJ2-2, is GAGVSQSPRYKVTKRGQDVTLRCDPISSHATLYWYQQALGQGPEFLTYFNYEAQPDKSGLPSDRFSAERPEGSISTLTIQRTEQRDSAMYRCASSLRTGANTGELFFGEGSRLTVL.

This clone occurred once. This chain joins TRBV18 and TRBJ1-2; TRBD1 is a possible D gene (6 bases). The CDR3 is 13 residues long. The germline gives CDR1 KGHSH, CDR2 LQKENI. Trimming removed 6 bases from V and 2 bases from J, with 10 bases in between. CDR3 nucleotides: TGTGCCAGCTCGGAAGACAGGAACTATGGCTACACCTTC. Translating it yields CASSEDRNYGYTF.

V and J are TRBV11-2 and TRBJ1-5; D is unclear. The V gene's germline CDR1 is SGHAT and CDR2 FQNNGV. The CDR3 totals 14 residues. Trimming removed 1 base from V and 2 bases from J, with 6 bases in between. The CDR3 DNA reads TGTGCCAGCAGCTTAGCCGGGGGCAATCAGCCCCAGCATTTT. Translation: CASSLAGGNQPQHF.

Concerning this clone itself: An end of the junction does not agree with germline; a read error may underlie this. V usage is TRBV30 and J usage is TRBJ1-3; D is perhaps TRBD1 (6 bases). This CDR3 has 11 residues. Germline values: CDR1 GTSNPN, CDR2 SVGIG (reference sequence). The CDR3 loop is CAWSVQDLQGF. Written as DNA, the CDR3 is TGTGCCTGGAGTGTACAGGACCTCCAGGGGTTT.

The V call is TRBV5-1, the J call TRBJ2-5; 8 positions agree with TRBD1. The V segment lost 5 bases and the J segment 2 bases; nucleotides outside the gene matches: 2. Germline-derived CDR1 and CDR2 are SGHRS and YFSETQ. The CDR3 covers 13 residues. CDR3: CASRGDRQETQYF. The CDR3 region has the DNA TGCGCCAGCAGGGGGGACAGGCAAGAGACCCAGTACTTC.

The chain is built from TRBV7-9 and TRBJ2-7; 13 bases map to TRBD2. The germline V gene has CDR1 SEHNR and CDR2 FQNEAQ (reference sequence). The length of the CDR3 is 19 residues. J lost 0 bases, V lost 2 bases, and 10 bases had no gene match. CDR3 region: CASSLTPGLAGKSSYEQYF. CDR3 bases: TGTGCCAGCAGCTTAACACCGGGACTAGCGGGAAAAAGCTCCTACGAGCAGTACTTC.

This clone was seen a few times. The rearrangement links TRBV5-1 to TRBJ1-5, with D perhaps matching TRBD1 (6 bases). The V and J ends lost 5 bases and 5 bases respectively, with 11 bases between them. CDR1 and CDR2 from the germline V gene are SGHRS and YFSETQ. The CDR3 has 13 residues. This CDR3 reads CASSSEGDQPQHF. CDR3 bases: TGCGCCAGCAGTAGTGAGGGGGATCAGCCCCAGCATTTT.